These 18 T cell receptor beta chains were all obtained from the same sample, sequenced in a study of blood T cell repertoires in COVID-19. The protocol was immunoSEQ multiplex PCR, while the TCRdb copy is restricted to in-frame clones and leaves out a portion. The sample holds 30,000 to 40,000 clones, approximately 95% seen once. Sequencing was carried out using peripheral blood. These receptors came from a male donor with active COVID-19.

The chain is built from TRBV5-1 and TRBJ1-3; 10 bases are a match to TRBD1. Germline trimming cut 4 bases from V and 6 bases from J; bases unmatched to any gene: 7. Germline CDR1 is SGHRS and CDR2 is YFSETQ. This CDR3 has 15 amino acids. The CDR3 DNA follows: TGCGCCAGCAGCGTACGACAGGGGGCAGAAAACACCATATATTTT. As protein: CASSVRQGAENTIYF.

V usage is TRBV5-1 and J usage is TRBJ1-1; maybe TRBD1 (5 bases). This CDR3 comprises 15 residues. The V and J ends lost 4 bases and 3 bases respectively, with 16 bases between them. The germline gives CDR1 SGHRS, CDR2 YFSETQ. Here the CDR3 reads CASSPGGGGYTEAFF. The CDR3 DNA is TGCGCCAGCAGCCCTGGGGGGGGAGGATACACTGAAGCTTTCTTT.

The chain is built from TRBV5-4 and TRBJ2-3; a weak D match, TRBD1 (5 bases). V dropped 0 bases and J dropped 7 bases, with 9 bases sitting between them. The germline CDR1 and CDR2 sequences are SGHNT and YYREEE (reference sequence). This CDR3 is built from 13 residues. The CDR3 here is CASSLDQGYTQYF. The CDR3 DNA is TGTGCCAGCAGCTTGGACCAGGGTTATACGCAGTATTTT. Full variable domain (outside the CDR3, taken from reference TRBV5-4 and TRBJ2-3): ETGVTQSPTHLIKTRGQQVTLRCSSQSGHNTVSWYQQALGQGPQFIFQYYREEENGRGNFPPRFSGLQFPNYSSELNVNALELDDSALYLCASSLDQGYTQYFGPGTRLTVL.

This chain joins TRBV5-8 and TRBJ2-1; 10 bases align to TRBD1. CDR3 size: 15 residues. In germline, CDR1 is SGHTS, CDR2 YDEGEE. V trimming: 1 base; J trimming: 8 bases; junction bases outside the gene matches: 6. For the CDR3, the DNA is TGTGCCAGCAGCTTGCCCGGGACAGGGGTTTATGAGCAGTTCTTC. Its protein product is CASSLPGTGVYEQFF.

The V gene is TRBV5-1, the J gene TRBJ2-6, with a tentative D call TRBD1 (6 bases). The CDR3 is 15 amino acids. The V end was cut by 0 bases, the J end by 4 bases, with 8 bases between. The germline V gene has CDR1 SGHRS and CDR2 YFSETQ. The DNA of the CDR3 is TGCGCCAGCAGCTTGGCAGGGACAGGGGCCAACGTCCTGACTTTC. This translates into CASSLAGTGANVLTF.

This clone appeared a few times. The chain combines TRBV7-9 with TRBJ2-1; 7 bases are a match to TRBD1. The CDR3 totals 15 residues. The V segment lost 5 bases and the J segment 2 bases; nucleotides outside the gene matches: 6. Germline assignment: CDR1 SEHNR and CDR2 FQNEAQ (reference sequence). This CDR3 is CASSPPGQTYNEQFF. Written as DNA, the CDR3 is TGTGCCAGCAGCCCACCGGGACAGACCTACAATGAGCAGTTCTTC. The variable domain in full, completed from reference TRBV7-9 and TRBJ2-1, reads DTGVSQNPRHKITKRGQNVTFRCDPISEHNRLYWYRQTLGQGPEFLTYFQNEAQLEKSRLLSDRFSAERPKGSFSTLEIQRTEQGDSAMYLCASSPPGQTYNEQFFGPGTRLTVL.

The table lists this clone with a count of one. V and J are TRBV4-2 and TRBJ2-7; a weak D match, TRBD2 (6 bases). Germline V lookup: CDR1 LGHNA, CDR2 YNFKEQ. This CDR3 region has 15 residues. Trimming cost V 2 bases and J 0 bases, with 11 bases left between them. The CDR3 protein is CASSQRGAGSYEQYF. DNA for the CDR3: TGTGCCAGCAGCCAAAGGGGAGCGGGCTCCTACGAGCAGTACTTC.

The J gene is TRBJ1-1, the V gene TRBV7-2, with D possibly being TRBD1 (6 bases). V lost 5 bases, J lost 5 bases, and 15 bases lay in between. Germline assignment: CDR1 SGHTA and CDR2 FQGNSA. The CDR3 covers 14 residues. In DNA, the CDR3 is TGTGCCAGCAGCCAAGGGGGGGGTTGGACTGAAGCTTTCTTT. This gives the protein CASSQGGGWTEAFF.

This chain uses TRBV4-1 with TRBJ2-5, with 9 bases lining up with TRBD1. J gave up 5 bases and V 3 bases, and 10 bases lay outside the gene matches. The CDR3 contains 16 residues. Germline V gene data show CDR1 as MGHRA and CDR2 as YSYEKL. CDR3 loop: CASSQNSGQGMETQYF. The DNA for the CDR3 is TGCGCCAGCAGCCAGAATTCGGGACAGGGTATGGAGACCCAGTACTTC.

The V gene is TRBV2, the J gene TRBJ2-7; TRBD2 aligns across 7 bases. V lost 5 bases to trimming and J lost 3 bases; unmatched junction nucleotides: 1. The CDR3 covers 12 residues. Germline CDR1 and CDR2: SNHLY and FYNNEI. DNA of the CDR3: TGTGCCAGCAGTCGGGACTACTACGAGCAGTACTTC. Translation: CASSRDYYEQYF.

The CDR3: CASSPTNRDGTQYF. The DNA of the CDR3 is TGTGCCAGCAGCCCGACGAACAGGGACGGTACGCAGTATTTT. This chain links TRBV11-2 with TRBJ2-3; TRBD1 might be the D (6 bases). CDR1 and CDR2 from the germline V gene are SGHAT and FQNNGV. The CDR3 loop spans 14 amino acids. V lost 5 bases, J lost 8 bases, and 17 bases lay in between.

The chain uses TRBV27 and TRBJ2-2; D may be TRBD1 (6 bases). The V gene lost 2 bases and the J gene lost 0 bases, with 16 bases spanning the gap. This CDR3 comprises 18 residues. Germline CDR1 is MNHEY and CDR2 is SMNVEV (reference sequence). Written as DNA, the CDR3 is TGTGCCAGCAGTTTAAGTTCCCGGGCAGGGGCGAACACCGGGGAGCTGTTTTTT. It is translated as CASSLSSRAGANTGELFF.

The chain combines TRBV28 with TRBJ1-2; TRBD1 agrees at 8 bases. This CDR3 has 13 residues. CDR1 and CDR2 from the germline V gene are MDHEN and SYDVKM. After removal of 5 bases from V and 6 bases from J, the junction contained 5 bases not matched to a gene. CDR3 in amino acids: CASSRTGLDGYTF. DNA for the CDR3: TGTGCCAGCAGTAGGACAGGGTTGGATGGCTACACCTTC.

The chain joins TRBV19 to TRBJ2-3; D unresolved. V was pared by 5 bases and J by 1 base, with 13 bases between. The CDR3 covers 15 residues. The germline V gene encodes CDR1 LNHDA and CDR2 SQIVND (reference sequence). CDR3 DNA sequence: TGTGCCAGTAGTGCCCTCTTCCGAGGCACAGATACGCAGTATTTT. Its protein is CASSALFRGTDTQYF.

With respect to this clone: A read error may produce the germline difference seen at one junction end. This chain uses TRBV7-7 with TRBJ1-1, with a tentative D call TRBD1 (6 bases). The germline CDR1 and CDR2 sequences are SSHAT and FNYEAQ (reference sequence). CDR3 length equals 15 residues. CDR3 DNA sequence: TGTGCTAGCAGCCGAATCCACTCAGGACAGACGGAAGCTTTCTTT. This gives the protein CASSRIHSGQTEAFF. Full variable domain (outside the CDR3, taken from reference TRBV7-7 and TRBJ1-1): GAGVSQSPRYKVTKRGQDVTLRCDPISSHATLYWYQQALGQGPEFLTYFNYEAQPDKSGLPSDRFSAERPEGSISTLTIQRTEQRDSAMYRCASSRIHSGQTEAFFGQGTRLTVV.

The chain combines TRBV16 with TRBJ1-1, with 8 bases that match TRBD1. Germline trimming cut 4 bases from V and 1 base from J; bases unmatched to any gene: 2. Germline CDR1 is KGHSY and CDR2 is FQNENV. The CDR3 has 14 amino acids. The CDR3: CASSLDRGNTEAFF. The CDR3 nucleotides are TGTGCCAGCAGCCTTGACAGGGGGAACACTGAAGCTTTCTTT.

The CDR3: CASSAGTGFTQPQHF. As DNA, the CDR3 is TGTGCCAGCAGTGCCGGGACAGGGTTTACTCAGCCCCAGCATTTT. The chain couples TRBV9 to TRBJ1-5, with 9 bases identical to TRBD1. V was pared by 5 bases and J by 6 bases, with 9 bases of the junction left unmatched. CDR1 SGDLS and CDR2 YYNGEE come from the germline V gene. The CDR3 totals 15 residues.

The genes are TRBV6-5 and TRBJ1-2; a possible D gene is TRBD1 (5 bases). The CDR3 covers 16 residues. The germline V gene has CDR1 MNHEY and CDR2 SVGAGI. V shed 0 bases and J shed 2 bases, with 13 bases lying between them. The CDR3 reads CASSYSSRGANYGYTF. DNA for the CDR3: TGTGCCAGCAGTTACTCGAGCCGCGGGGCAAACTATGGCTACACCTTC.